This T cell receptor (beta chain) was sequenced during a study of T cell repertoires in cytomegalovirus infection. Study context: A matching HLA type, together with CMV infection, was signaled by public TCR beta signatures. Study outcomes and limitations: Dominating the ex vivo response were TCR beta clonotypes that were CMV-specific and HLA-C-restricted.

TCRdb redid the calling of the reads with MiXCR, one entry per CDR3 protein. Of some 300,000 distinct CDR3 sequences listed, roughly a tenth were seen once; the top ten hold around 2.5%. This CDR3 is 20 amino acids long. The trim removed 0 bases at V and 7 bases at J, leaving 18 bases unmatched. CDR1 and CDR2 from the germline V gene are SGHRS and YFSETQ. This clonotype was seen repeatedly, ten times or more. As yet, its antigen is unknown. This clonotype originated in a human donor in good health (CMV status not recorded). Some clones in this sample may be carry-over from other donors' samples. The V call is TRBV5-1, the J call TRBJ2-1; the match to TRBD2 covers 11 bases. The sample was PBMCs. In DNA form, the CDR3 reads TGCGCCAGCAGCTTGGTGGAGGGGCTAGCGGGGGGCCGTTTCTTAAATGAGCAGTTCTTC. Translation gives CASSLVEGLAGGRFLNEQFF.